One TCR beta chain is described in this entry. The antigen remains undetermined. The sample is drawn from a study of shared clonotypes between healthy human individuals. Background on the study: A donor's plate count was three for CD4 naive and three for CD4 memory; CD8 naive had two and CD8 memory one. Study-level results: When compared with the clonotypes that were shared by all four sorted-subset donors, the non-shared clonotypes turned out to have lower generation probabilities. As a rule, naive subsets had a larger estimated richness than memory subsets.

V gave up 2 bases and J gave up 6 bases; unmatched junction bases: 5. The CDR3 is 14 amino acids. Per germline, CDR1 ENHRY and CDR2 SYGVKD. Deep level was the assay's run setting. Only in-frame clones appear in the TCRdb table, and some are missing; sequencing was by immunoSEQ multiplex PCR. The sample contains 2 million to 2.5 million clones, over 85% of which appear only once. The chain recombines TRBV10-3 with TRBJ2-3; 7 bases agree with TRBD2. The sequence was obtained from a man younger than 30 in good health. Some clones in this sample may be carry-over from other donors' samples. The sequenced sample was naive CD4+ T cells from PBMCs. Subset described: CD45RA+ positively selected. This chain's CDR3 is CAISERGTTDTQYF. The CDR3 nucleotides read TGTGCCATCAGTGAGCGGGGGACTACCGATACGCAGTATTTT.